The 27 T cell receptor beta chains listed next were all sequenced from one sample in a study of regulatory T cells in long-lasting Graves disease. Time point reported: newly diagnosed GD, antithyroid drugs for less than 3 months. From RNA extracted from PBMCs, the TCR library was made. iRepertoire HTBI primers and Arm-PCR of CDR3 regions built TCR beta libraries. TCRdb used MiXCR to reprocess the multiplex PCR reads, holding one entry per CDR3 protein. The sample contains about 240,000 distinct CDR3 sequences, just over 20% of which appear only once. The sequenced sample was peripheral blood mononuclear cells (PBMCs), obtained at new diagnosis, from a patient treated with antithyroid drugs. The source is a female donor with Graves disease.

On this clonotype itself: Given a much more abundant clone one base away, this may be a read error. This chain links TRBV10-3 with TRBJ1-5, with no clear D. Germline V gene sequence: CDR1 ENHRY, CDR2 SYGVKD. CDR3 length equals 15 residues. V was shortened by 0 bases and J by 3 bases, with 9 bases between the two germline ends. CDR3 in amino acids: CAISESLEANQPQHF. The CDR3 nucleotides read TGTGCCATCAGTGAGTCTTTAGAGGCCAATCAGCCCCAGCATTTT.

Many counts were recorded for this clonotype. This chain uses TRBV29-1 with TRBJ2-7; TRBD2 is a possible D gene (6 bases). The CDR3 is 14 amino acids. V gave up 6 bases and J gave up 5 bases, with 20 bases separating them. The germline CDR1 and CDR2 sequences are SQVTM and ANQGSEA. CDR3 region: CSVDTDAGTNEQYF. Written as DNA, the CDR3 is TGCAGCGTGGATACGGACGCGGGGACGAACGAGCAGTACTTC.

This clonotype appeared many times. The genes are TRBV7-9 and TRBJ2-1, with D perhaps TRBD2 (5 bases). V lost 7 bases, J lost 2 bases, and 12 bases lay in between. The length of the CDR3 is 14 residues. Germline V gene sequence: CDR1 SEHNR, CDR2 FQNEAQ (reference sequence). CDR3 protein: CASTGLAAYNEQFF. CDR3 DNA sequence: TGTGCCAGCACCGGCCTAGCAGCCTACAATGAGCAGTTCTTC. Looking up the rest from reference TRBV7-9 and TRBJ2-1 gives the full variable domain: DTGVSQNPRHKITKRGQNVTFRCDPISEHNRLYWYRQTLGQGPEFLTYFQNEAQLEKSRLLSDRFSAERPKGSFSTLEIQRTEQGDSAMYLCASTGLAAYNEQFFGPGTRLTVL.

This clonotype has at least ten counts. This chain uses TRBV11-3 with TRBJ2-5; TRBD1 is a possible D gene (5 bases). V was cut by 5 bases and J by 1 base, with 8 bases left in between. Germline values: CDR1 SGHNT, CDR2 YENEEA. The CDR3 is 13 residues long. Here the CDR3 reads CASSRQIQETQYF. CDR3 in DNA: TGTGCCAGCAGCCGACAGATCCAAGAGACCCAGTACTTC.

Note on this clonotype: One end of the junction does not line up with germline, which may come from a read error. V is TRBV2 and J is TRBJ1-4; TRBD1 aligns across 9 bases. The germline CDR1 and CDR2 sequences are SNHLY and FYNNEI. CDR3 length equals 14 residues. The CDR3 DNA follows: TGTGCCAGCAGCCCCGACAGGGGGAATGGAAAACTGTTTTTT. Translating it yields CASSPDRGNGKLFF.

The genes are TRBV19 and TRBJ2-1; the match to TRBD2 covers 10 bases. The V segment lost 5 bases and the J segment 4 bases; nucleotides outside the gene matches: 5. The CDR3 totals 15 residues. The V gene's germline CDR1 is LNHDA and CDR2 SQIVND (reference sequence). As DNA, the CDR3 is TGTGCCAGTAGTTTCTCTAGCGGGAGTTACAATGAGCAGTTCTTC. It yields the protein CASSFSSGSYNEQFF.

Many counts were recorded for this clonotype. The rearrangement uses TRBV2 and TRBJ1-4; the D is unclear. Germline CDR1 reads SNHLY; CDR2 reads FYNNEI. V shed 0 bases and J shed 7 bases, with 12 bases lying between them. This CDR3 has 15 amino acids. CDR3 nucleotides: TGTGCCAGCAGTGAAGCAGGAAAAGGAAGTGAAAAACTGTTTTTT. It yields the protein CASSEAGKGSEKLFF.

The chain joins TRBV19 to TRBJ2-2; 9 nucleotides line up with TRBD1. CDR3 length: 15 amino acids. The trim removed 3 bases at V and 6 bases at J, leaving 5 bases unmatched. The germline gives CDR1 LNHDA, CDR2 SQIVND (reference sequence). CDR3 amino acids: CASSIGTGISGELFF. The CDR3 region has the DNA TGTGCCAGTAGTATCGGGACAGGGATATCCGGGGAGCTGTTTTTT.

This clonotype was picked up many times. This chain connects TRBV10-1 to TRBJ2-1; D may be TRBD2 (6 bases). In germline, CDR1 is WNHNN, CDR2 SYGVQD (reference sequence). Trimming removed 3 bases from V and 10 bases from J, with 19 bases in between. This CDR3 has 15 residues. The DNA for the CDR3 is TGCGCCAGCAGTGAAGGTGGACTAACTATGGTAGAGCAGTTCTTC. Its translation is CASSEGGLTMVEQFF.

This clonotype has at least ten counts. The chain is built from TRBV7-2 and TRBJ2-3; 8 bases are a match to TRBD2. The length of the CDR3 is 15 residues. The V segment lost 2 bases and the J segment 5 bases; nucleotides outside the gene matches: 6. CDR1 is SGHTA and CDR2 is FQGNSA in the germline V gene. CDR3 region: CASSLNGGGKDTQYF. For the CDR3, the DNA is TGTGCCAGCAGCTTAAACGGGGGGGGTAAAGATACGCAGTATTTT.

In its sample, this clonotype was seen many times. The genes are TRBV12-3 or TRBV12-4 and TRBJ2-3; 8 bases are a match to TRBD2. The CDR3 runs 14 residues. J gave up 2 bases and V 7 bases, and 5 bases lay outside the gene matches. DNA of the CDR3: TGTGCCAGCACCTTTAGCGGGAACACAGATACGCAGTATTTT. Translation: CASTFSGNTDTQYF.

A word on this clonotype: A much larger clone differs by one base, so this may be a read error. This chain joins TRBV12-5 and TRBJ1-5; D unresolved. This CDR3 contains 14 residues. Trimming removed 4 bases from V and 2 bases from J, with 9 bases in between. Germline V lookup: CDR1 LGHNT, CDR2 FRNRAP. The CDR3: CASGSTRGNQPQHF. As DNA, the CDR3 is TGTGCTAGTGGTTCGACTAGAGGCAATCAGCCCCAGCATTTT.

Comments on this clonotype: This is likely an artifact of a read error, given a far larger clone one base away. The rearrangement links TRBV7-2 to TRBJ2-4, with a tentative D call TRBD1 (5 bases). The J call is uncertain, as TRBJ2-5 better fits the DNA end. This CDR3 region has 15 residues. Looked up from germline, CDR1 is SGHTA and CDR2 is FQGNSA. CDR3 DNA: TGTGCCAGCAGAAGGGGTAGGGCCTACCGAGAGACCCAGTACTTC. It encodes CASRRGRAYRETQYF.

This clonotype has a count of ten or more. V usage is TRBV3-1 and J usage is TRBJ2-3; 8 bases match TRBD2. CDR3 length: 17 residues. Germline lookup yields CDR1 LGHDT and CDR2 YNNKEL (reference sequence). V shed 1 base, J shed 1 base, and the junction held 7 bases outside the gene matches. CDR3 loop: CASSQGISRGGTDTQYF. DNA of the CDR3: TGTGCCAGCAGCCAAGGTATATCGCGGGGGGGCACAGATACGCAGTATTTT.

This clonotype has a single count. This may arise from a read error, as a much more abundant clone is one base away. The chain joins TRBV5-1 to TRBJ2-2; D is perhaps TRBD1 or TRBD2 (5 bases each). This CDR3 has 15 amino acids. Germline V gene lookup returns CDR1 SGHRS and CDR2 YFSETQ. This CDR3 is CASSLGGPNTGELLF. The CDR3 coding sequence is TGCGCCAGCAGCTTGGGGGGCCCGAACACCGGGGAGCTGCTTTTT.

This clonotype was seen only once. The rearrangement links TRBV25-1 to TRBJ1-1; the match to TRBD1 covers 8 bases. The CDR3 loop spans 15 amino acids. Germline trimming cut 2 bases from V and 3 bases from J; bases unmatched to any gene: 5. Germline V gene data show CDR1 as MGHDK and CDR2 as SYGVNS. DNA for the CDR3: TGTGCCAGCAGTGAAGACCAGGGGGCAGACACTGAAGCTTTCTTT. Amino acids: CASSEDQGADTEAFF.

Of note for this clonotype: This sequence may be a read error, since a much larger clone differs from it by one base. J is TRBJ2-1 and V is TRBV7-2, with 7 bases that match TRBD2. After removal of 5 bases from V and 6 bases from J, the junction contained 16 bases not matched to a gene. The CDR3 runs 17 residues. Per the germline V gene, CDR1 is SGHTA and CDR2 is FQGNSA. The CDR3 sequence: CASSPRRNGGDANEQFF. The CDR3 DNA follows: TGTGCCAGCAGCCCACGTAGGAATGGGGGGGACGCCAATGAGCAGTTCTTC.

The chain has TRBV20-1 and TRBJ2-3; 7 bases agree with TRBD2. Losses at the gene ends were 1 base for V and 7 bases for J; bases not matched to a gene: 8. The V gene's germline CDR1 is DFQATT and CDR2 SNEGSKA (reference sequence). The CDR3 runs 14 residues. The CDR3 loop reads CSARGASGVNTQYF. The CDR3 DNA is TGCAGTGCTAGAGGGGCTAGCGGTGTTAATACGCAGTATTTT.

This sequence joins TRBV27 and TRBJ1-3; D might be TRBD1 (5 bases). The V end was cut by 6 bases, the J end by 3 bases, with 12 bases between. This CDR3 is built from 14 residues. Germline loops: CDR1 MNHEY, CDR2 SMNVEV (reference sequence). In DNA, the CDR3 is TGTGCCAGCAGCTGGAAGGGGTTTGGAAACACCATATATTTT. It codes for CASSWKGFGNTIYF.

The chain carries TRBV6-1 and TRBJ2-1; 8 bases match TRBD1. Germline V lookup: CDR1 MNHNS, CDR2 SASEGT. This CDR3 comprises 14 residues. V shed 8 bases and J 6 bases; nucleotides not matched to a gene: 9. CDR3 sequence reads: CASHRGTGGNEQFF. The CDR3, as DNA: TGTGCCAGCCACCGCGGGACAGGCGGCAATGAGCAGTTCTTC.

This clonotype was observed at least ten times. This sequence joins TRBV6-1 and TRBJ2-4; 11 bases match TRBD2. The CDR3 consists of 18 residues. Germline CDR1 is MNHNS and CDR2 is SASEGT. V gave up 7 bases and J gave up 1 base; unmatched junction bases: 12. CDR3: CASTNVNSGRGAKNIQYF. CDR3 nucleotides: TGTGCCAGCACCAATGTTAATAGCGGGAGGGGGGCCAAAAACATTCAGTACTTC.

The chain is built from TRBV2 and TRBJ1-1; D remains ambiguous. The germline V gene has CDR1 SNHLY and CDR2 FYNNEI. This CDR3 has 12 residues. V lost 6 bases to trimming and J lost 0 bases, with 5 bases between them. CDR3 residues: CASRAMNTEAFF. The CDR3 DNA reads TGTGCCAGCAGAGCGATGAACACTGAAGCTTTCTTT.

Many counts were recorded for this clonotype. The junction differs from germline at one of its ends, possibly a read error. The chain recombines TRBV5-1 with TRBJ2-7, with unresolved D. Germline V CDR1 and CDR2: SGHRS, YFSETQ. The CDR3 is 15 amino acids. CDR3 DNA: TGTGCCAGCAGCTTTCCCGGTCTTGGTGGTTACGAGCAGTACTTC. Its translation: CASSFPGLGGYEQYF.

This clonotype was recorded at least ten times. The J gene is TRBJ2-7, the V gene TRBV4-1, with D perhaps TRBD1 or TRBD2 (6 bases each). The germline V gene encodes CDR1 MGHRA and CDR2 YSYEKL. V lost 4 bases and J 4 bases, leaving 23 bases between the germline ends. The CDR3 is made up of 17 amino acids. CDR3 in amino acids: CASSPEGGWGAKYEQYF. DNA of the CDR3: TGCGCCAGCAGCCCGGAGGGGGGTTGGGGAGCGAAGTACGAGCAGTACTTC.

This clonotype was counted many times. V is TRBV7-2 and J is TRBJ2-1; 12 positions match TRBD2. This CDR3 has 18 amino acids. Trimming cost V 5 bases and J 6 bases; bases outside gene matches: 14. Germline lookup yields CDR1 SGHTA and CDR2 FQGNSA. Here the CDR3 reads CASSPRVGLAGGGNEQFF. Here the CDR3 DNA reads TGTGCCAGCAGCCCCAGGGTAGGGCTAGCGGGGGGGGGCAATGAGCAGTTCTTC.

The V call is TRBV11-3, the J call TRBJ2-2, with D hard to call. The germline V and J ends were trimmed by 6 bases and 1 base, with 9 bases remaining between them. Germline V gene sequence: CDR1 SGHNT, CDR2 YENEEA. The CDR3 consists of 14 residues. DNA for the CDR3: TGTGCCAGCAGATTAACTGGGAACACCGGGGAGCTGTTTTTT. Translated: CASRLTGNTGELFF.

With regard to this clonotype: Only one base separates this from a far larger clonotype, so it likely reflects a read error. The chain combines TRBV2 with TRBJ2-5, with D unclear. Between the trimmed V and J ends, which lost 5 bases and 7 bases, there was a span of 23 bases. This CDR3 contains 16 residues. Germline values: CDR1 SNHLY, CDR2 FYNNEI. CDR3 DNA: TGTGCCAGCAGTTTGAAGTTTTGGGTACCCAAAGTGACCCAGTACTTC. Translation: CASSLKFWVPKVTQYF.